A single sample is the source of the 18 T cell receptor beta chains below, sequenced in a study of regulatory T cells in long-lasting Graves disease. Time point indicated: newly diagnosed GD, antithyroid drugs for less than 3 months. Generation of the TCR library employed RNA extracted from PBMCs. Researchers made TCR beta libraries by using iRepertoire HTBI primers and running Arm-PCR on CDR3 regions. TCRdb passed the multiplex PCR reads through MiXCR, listing each CDR3 protein once. This table has around 360,000 distinct CDR3 sequences, about a sixth appearing once. A further study also used this sample, focusing on T cells in Graves' hyperthyroidism and ophthalmopathy.

The starting material was peripheral blood mononuclear cells (PBMCs), obtained at new diagnosis, from a patient treated with antithyroid drugs. The receptor set was obtained from a woman aged 18-29 years with Graves disease.

The table lists this clonotype with many counts. V usage is TRBV3-1 and J usage is TRBJ2-7; 7 bases align to TRBD2. The CDR3 length is 16 residues. The V segment lost 3 bases and the J segment 0 bases; nucleotides outside the gene matches: 8. Germline-derived CDR1 and CDR2 are LGHDT and YNNKEL (reference sequence). CDR3 loop: CASSHVPGLNSYEQYF. The CDR3 DNA sequence: TGTGCCAGCAGCCATGTACCGGGACTAAACTCCTACGAGCAGTACTTC.

The chain has TRBV30 and TRBJ1-4, with D possibly matching TRBD1 (6 bases). This CDR3 region has 14 residues. V was pared by 6 bases and J by 8 bases, with 19 bases between. CDR1 GTSNPN and CDR2 SVGIG come from the germline V gene (reference sequence). The CDR3 nucleotides are TGTGCCTGTGCCCCGGCCAGGGGCGGCGAAAAACTGTTTTTT. This codes for CACAPARGGEKLFF.

This clonotype was seen repeatedly, ten times or more. The chain couples TRBV5-1 to TRBJ2-3; possible D gene TRBD1, 6 bases. The V end lost 1 base, the J end lost 2 bases, and 8 bases lay between the germline ends. Germline V CDR1 and CDR2: SGHRS, YFSETQ. The CDR3 covers 14 residues. CDR3 DNA: TGCGCCAGCAGCTTGCAGGGGAACACAGATACGCAGTATTTT. Its translation: CASSLQGNTDTQYF.

This clonotype was counted many times. The chain joins TRBV2 to TRBJ2-3, with D perhaps given as TRBD1 or TRBD2 (5 bases each). CDR1 and CDR2 from the germline V gene are SNHLY and FYNNEI. The CDR3 runs 14 residues. V shed 9 bases and J shed 8 bases, with 21 bases lying between them. As DNA, the CDR3 is TGTGCCAGTAAGCCGGGACCCCGCGAGGGTACGCAGTATTTT. As protein: CASKPGPREGTQYF. Supplemented by reference TRBV2 and TRBJ2-3, the full variable domain reads EPEVTQTPSHQVTQMGQEVILRCVPISNHLYFYWYRQILGQKVEFLVSFYNNEISEKSEIFDDQFSVERPDGSNFTLKIRSTKLEDSAMYFCASKPGPREGTQYFGPGTRLTVL.

This clonotype showed up just a few times. V usage is TRBV6-1 and J usage is TRBJ1-2; D gene uncertain. The CDR3 runs to 12 residues. V was pared by 5 bases and J by 8 bases, with 12 bases between. Germline V CDR1 and CDR2: MNHNS, SASEGT. The CDR3 loop is CASSRLTGGYTF. The CDR3 DNA follows: TGTGCCAGCAGTCGCCTAACCGGCGGCTACACCTTC.

A note on this clonotype: Because the CDR3's place on the DNA is in doubt, the DNA is left out and the CDR3 is given as listed by TCRdb. V gene TRBV5-1 combines with J gene TRBJ2-1; the table's D call of TRBD1 was not tested on the DNA. CDR1 and CDR2 from the germline V gene are SGHRS and YFSETQ. The CDR3 adds up to 21 amino acids, both ends counted. This CDR3 reads CASSIYLCSVPSGGSYNEQFF.

The chain carries TRBV5-1 and TRBJ1-3, with D uncertain. The germline CDR1 and CDR2 sequences are SGHRS and YFSETQ. V was pared by 4 bases and J by 4 bases, with 18 bases between. The CDR3 covers 16 residues. This CDR3 is CASSLAGPSGGNTIYF. CDR3 coding DNA: TGCGCCAGCAGCCTAGCCGGACCCTCCGGAGGAAACACCATATATTTT.

This clonotype has more than one count but fewer than ten. This chain connects TRBV7-3 to TRBJ1-5; D uncertain. The V end was cut by 5 bases, the J end by 7 bases, with 12 bases between. The CDR3 is 13 residues long. CDR1 and CDR2 from the germline V gene are SGHTA and FQGTGA. The CDR3 loop reads CASSPVGGQPQHF. In nucleotides, the CDR3 is TGTGCCAGCAGCCCCGTCGGAGGCCAGCCCCAGCATTTT.

The chain links TRBV7-9 to TRBJ2-1, with no clear D. The CDR3 is 14 amino acids. Germline loops: CDR1 SEHNR, CDR2 FQNEAQ (reference sequence). Trimming pared 5 bases from V and 7 bases from J, leaving 15 bases between. The CDR3 nucleotides are TGTGCCAGCAGCACCGCGTGGGTTAGGAATGAGCAGTTCTTC. Translation: CASSTAWVRNEQFF.

This clonotype appeared a few times. V gene TRBV7-3 combines with J gene TRBJ1-1; D not resolved. Trimming left V 5 bases short and J 0 bases short, with 7 bases between. CDR1 and CDR2 from the germline V gene are SGHTA and FQGTGA. The CDR3 has 13 residues. This chain's CDR3 is CASSQYMNTEAFF. The CDR3 DNA is TGTGCCAGCAGCCAATATATGAACACTGAAGCTTTCTTT.

This clonotype was recorded at least ten times. This chain links TRBV7-9 with TRBJ2-7; 9 positions agree with TRBD1. V gave up 5 bases and J gave up 2 bases; unmatched junction bases: 7. Germline CDR1 SEHNR, CDR2 FQNEAQ (reference sequence). This CDR3 spans 15 amino acids. The CDR3 sequence is CASSARQGEAYEQYF. The CDR3 bases are TGTGCCAGCAGCGCTCGACAGGGGGAAGCCTACGAGCAGTACTTC.

A remark on this clonotype: A much larger clone lies a single base off, so this may be a read error. This rearrangement joins TRBV20-1 to TRBJ1-4; no firm D call. There are 14 residues in the CDR3. Germline lookup yields CDR1 DFQATT and CDR2 SNEGSKA (reference sequence). The V end was cut by 3 bases, the J end by 8 bases, with 16 bases between. The CDR3 is CSARLEPKQEKLFF. Written as DNA, the CDR3 is TGCAGTGCTAGGCTCGAACCCAAGCAGGAAAAACTGTTTTTT.

In this sample, this clonotype turned up a few times. This rearrangement joins TRBV12-3 or TRBV12-4 to TRBJ2-5; D is ambiguous. CDR3 length: 13 residues. V was cut by 2 bases and J by 5 bases, with 9 bases left in between. The CDR3 region has the DNA TGTGCCAGCAGTTTAAACGCAGCGGAGACCCAGTACTTC. It translates to CASSLNAAETQYF.

The V and J genes are TRBV15 and TRBJ2-5, with TRBD2 as a possible D gene (6 bases). The CDR3 consists of 17 residues. Germline V CDR1 and CDR2: LNHNV, YYDKDF (reference sequence). Trimming left V 1 base short and J 5 bases short, with 20 bases between. The CDR3: CATSRVGQRVGLETQYF. The CDR3 nucleotides are TGTGCCACCAGCAGAGTCGGGCAGCGGGTGGGGCTCGAGACCCAGTACTTC. Using reference TRBV15 and TRBJ2-5 for the parts outside the CDR3, the full variable domain is DAMVIQNPRYQVTQFGKPVTLSCSQTLNHNVMYWYQQKSSQAPKLLFHYYDKDFNNEADTPDNFQSRRPNTSFCFLDIRSPGLGDTAMYLCATSRVGQRVGLETQYFGPGTRLLVL.

This clonotype was observed a few times. The chain combines TRBV7-6 with TRBJ2-7, with no clear D. Trimming cost V 2 bases and J 0 bases, with 8 bases left between them. Germline CDR1 SGHVS, CDR2 FNYEAQ. This CDR3 has 14 residues. The CDR3, as DNA: TGTGCCAGCAGCTTAACGGAGCTCTCCTACGAGCAGTACTTC. It codes for CASSLTELSYEQYF.

Details on this clonotype: A much larger clone lies a single base off, so this may be a read error. CDR3 protein: CASTPGSGANVPTF. The DNA for the CDR3 is TGTGCCAGCACCCCGGGATCTGGGGCCAACGTCCCGACTTTC. The rearrangement links TRBV28 to TRBJ2-6; D tentatively fits TRBD1 or TRBD2 (5 bases each). Germline CDR1 reads MDHEN; CDR2 reads SYDVKM. The CDR3 spans 14 residues.

This clonotype was observed a handful of times. This chain uses TRBV6-4 with TRBJ1-5; TRBD1 agrees at 7 bases. The germline V gene encodes CDR1 MRHNA and CDR2 SNTAGT. The CDR3 runs 13 residues. The trim removed 8 bases at V and 6 bases at J, leaving 7 bases unmatched. The CDR3 protein is CASSRQGGQPQHF. The CDR3 coding sequence is TGTGCCAGCTCTAGGCAGGGGGGTCAGCCCCAGCATTTT.

This clonotype has a count of ten or more. J is TRBJ2-1 and V is TRBV20-1; TRBD2 matches at 10 bases. Germline lookup yields CDR1 DFQATT and CDR2 SNEGSKA (reference sequence). This CDR3 is 15 amino acids long. Unmatched junction bases numbered 7, after V lost 3 bases and J lost 5 bases. CDR3 protein: CSARRAGGLDNEQFF. As DNA, the CDR3 is TGCAGTGCTAGGAGAGCGGGGGGGCTGGACAATGAGCAGTTCTTC.